These 21 T cell receptor beta chains originate from one sample sequenced in a study of blood T cell repertoires in COVID-19. Here immunoSEQ multiplex PCR was the method, and the copy in TCRdb shows in-frame clones only, minus some. The sample includes fewer than 350,000 clones, roughly 90% of them seen just once. Sequenced input: PBMCs or T cells enriched from blood (not recorded which). Receptor source: a woman aged 40 to 50 who had recovered from COVID-19.

The J gene is TRBJ1-5, the V gene TRBV24-1; D possibly corresponds to TRBD1 (5 bases). The CDR3 sequence is 15 residues long. Germline CDR1 reads KGHDR; CDR2 reads SFDVKD. Trimming cost V 4 bases and J 5 bases, with 14 bases left between them. The CDR3 here is CATSDHGTTDQPQHF. The CDR3 DNA is TGTGCCACCAGTGACCACGGGACTACCGATCAGCCCCAGCATTTT.

This rearrangement joins TRBV2 to TRBJ1-5; D not certain. V lost 2 bases and J lost 0, with 11 bases in between. Germline-derived CDR1 and CDR2 are SNHLY and FYNNEI. This CDR3 has 16 residues. CDR3 bases: TGTGCCAGCAGTGAAAATCTAGGATATAGCAATCAGCCCCAGCATTTT. Its translation: CASSENLGYSNQPQHF.

The chain employs TRBV27 and TRBJ1-5, with a possible D match to TRBD1 (6 bases). Trimming took off 3 bases at V and 7 bases at J, with 10 bases between the two ends. CDR3 length: 13 amino acids. Germline V gene lookup returns CDR1 MNHEY and CDR2 SMNVEV (reference sequence). The CDR3 loop reads CASSLNRVQPQHF. The CDR3, as DNA: TGTGCCAGCAGTTTGAACAGGGTCCAGCCCCAGCATTTT.

The rearrangement uses TRBV4-1 and TRBJ1-1; D perhaps matches TRBD1 (5 bases). This CDR3 has 14 residues. V lost 3 bases, J lost 1 base, and 9 bases lay in between. CDR1 and CDR2 from the germline V gene are MGHRA and YSYEKL. The CDR3 DNA reads TGCGCCAGCAGCCACAAAACAGGGAACACTGAAGCTTTCTTT. This sequence encodes CASSHKTGNTEAFF.

The genes are TRBV30 and TRBJ1-5; 9 positions match TRBD1. After removal of 6 bases from V and 6 bases from J, the junction contained 3 bases not matched to a gene. The CDR3 totals 12 residues. Germline V gives CDR1 GTSNPN, CDR2 SVGIG (reference sequence). The CDR3 DNA reads as TGTGCCTGCGACAGGGGGGGTCAGCCCCAGCATTTT. Protein: CACDRGGQPQHF.

The chain uses TRBV9 and TRBJ2-1; a possible D gene is TRBD2 (6 bases). The CDR3 has 13 amino acids. Trimming took 3 bases from V and 3 from J, leaving 7 bases between them. Germline V lookup: CDR1 SGDLS, CDR2 YYNGEE. The CDR3 is CASSGGGYNEQFF. For the CDR3, the DNA is TGTGCCAGCAGCGGGGGAGGCTACAATGAGCAGTTCTTC.

The V call is TRBV3-1 (or the pseudogene TRBV3-2), the J call TRBJ1-5; 7 bases are a match to TRBD1. The germline V gene has CDR1 LGHDT and CDR2 YNNKEL (reference sequence). The CDR3 sequence is 16 residues long. Germline trimming cut 3 bases from V and 8 bases from J; bases unmatched to any gene: 13. The CDR3 loop reads CASSHGTAEGIKPQHF. CDR3 DNA sequence: TGTGCCAGCAGCCATGGGACAGCTGAAGGAATTAAGCCCCAGCATTTT.

This clone was found a few times. The chain is built from TRBV10-3 and TRBJ1-2; weak D call: TRBD1 (5 bases). Germline lookup yields CDR1 ENHRY and CDR2 SYGVKD. CDR3 length equals 15 residues. The V gene lost 0 bases and the J gene lost 7 bases, with 15 bases spanning the gap. Here the CDR3 DNA reads TGTGCCATCAGTGAGTCGATCACAGGTGGAGTTGGCTACACCTTC. It encodes CAISESITGGVGYTF.

The chain employs TRBV6-5 and TRBJ2-1; 11 nucleotides match TRBD2. CDR1 and CDR2 (germline): MNHEY, SVGAGI. The CDR3 totals 15 residues. The V and J ends lost 5 bases and 2 bases, in that order; junction bases with no gene match: 2. The CDR3 loop is CASSTTSGAYNEQFF. In DNA, the CDR3 is TGTGCCAGCAGTACGACTAGCGGGGCCTACAATGAGCAGTTCTTC.

The J gene is TRBJ1-5, the V gene TRBV30, with a possible D match to TRBD1 (6 bases). Germline V gives CDR1 GTSNPN, CDR2 SVGIG (reference sequence). This CDR3 spans 15 amino acids. V lost 0 bases and J lost 7, with 16 bases in between. Here the CDR3 DNA reads TGTGCCTGGAGTGTACAGGGAAAGGGCGGCCAGCCCCAGCATTTT. Its translation is CAWSVQGKGGQPQHF.

The chain uses TRBV28 and TRBJ1-5; D gene uncertain. Trimming left V 8 bases short and J 5 bases short, with 10 bases between. The CDR3 runs 12 residues. The germline gives CDR1 MDHEN, CDR2 SYDVKM. The CDR3 region is CASWREYQPQHF. CDR3 in DNA: TGTGCCAGCTGGAGGGAGTATCAGCCCCAGCATTTT.

This rearrangement joins TRBV18 to TRBJ1-1, with D possibly matching TRBD1 (5 bases). V lost 10 bases, J lost 3 bases, and 15 bases lay in between. Germline V gene lookup returns CDR1 KGHSH and CDR2 LQKENI. The CDR3 is 13 amino acids. The CDR3 coding sequence is TGTGCCACCCCAGGGATGGGATACACTGAAGCTTTCTTT. Translation: CATPGMGYTEAFF.

J is TRBJ1-1 and V is TRBV7-2; D is possibly TRBD1 (6 bases). This CDR3 has 14 amino acids. CDR1 and CDR2 from the germline V gene are SGHTA and FQGNSA. The germline V and J ends were trimmed by 4 bases and 4 bases, with 13 bases remaining between them. This chain's CDR3 is CASSYGGLPTEAFF. The CDR3 DNA reads as TGTGCCAGCAGCTACGGGGGGCTGCCCACTGAAGCTTTCTTT.

J is TRBJ1-3 and V is TRBV7-9; 7 positions match TRBD1. CDR3 length: 17 amino acids. V dropped 5 bases and J dropped 0; count of bases not matched to a gene: 10. Germline V gene data show CDR1 as SEHNR and CDR2 as FQNEAQ (reference sequence). CDR3 sequence (DNA): TGTGCCAGCAGCCCTGACGGGACAGCCGACTCTGGAAACACCATATATTTT. It yields the protein CASSPDGTADSGNTIYF.

The chain employs TRBV7-8 and TRBJ1-1; D gene ambiguous. V dropped 4 bases and J dropped 0 bases, with 15 bases sitting between them. This CDR3 is built from 16 residues. Per germline, CDR1 SGHVS and CDR2 FQNEAQ. CDR3 loop: CASSSNNGFMNTEAFF. The CDR3 DNA follows: TGTGCCAGCAGCTCCAATAACGGGTTTATGAACACTGAAGCTTTCTTT.

The CDR3 region is CASSQANSYEQYF. CDR3 in DNA: TGTGCCAGCAGCCAAGCCAACTCCTACGAGCAGTACTTC. This chain joins TRBV5-6 and TRBJ2-7; unclear D gene. The germline V gene has CDR1 SGHDT and CDR2 YYEEEE. The ends were cut back, 4 bases at V and 0 bases at J, with 8 bases in the middle. This CDR3 comprises 13 residues.

The chain employs TRBV7-3 and TRBJ2-7; 8 bases align to TRBD2. V dropped 2 bases and J dropped 5; count of bases not matched to a gene: 5. Germline V CDR1 and CDR2: SGHTA, FQGTGA. The CDR3 totals 14 residues. The CDR3: CASSLYGGVDEQYF. CDR3 bases: TGTGCCAGCAGCTTATACGGGGGGGTTGACGAGCAGTACTTC.

The chain joins TRBV6-2 or TRBV6-3 to TRBJ1-1, with a possible D match to TRBD1 (5 bases). The ends were cut back, 6 bases at V and 5 bases at J, with 16 bases in the middle. The length of the CDR3 is 14 residues. Germline values: CDR1 MNHEY, CDR2 SVGEGT. CDR3 nucleotide sequence: TGTGCCAGCAGCTTCGGGGCGGGAGGAACTGAAGCTTTCTTT. This gives the protein CASSFGAGGTEAFF.

With regard to this clone: Distinct nucleotide sequences in the sample also encode this CDR3. This rearrangement joins TRBV28 to TRBJ1-4; 8 bases line up with TRBD1. After removal of 3 bases from V and 8 bases from J, the junction contained 5 bases not matched to a gene. The germline CDR1 and CDR2 sequences are MDHEN and SYDVKM. The CDR3 is made up of 14 amino acids. The CDR3 region has the DNA TGTGCCAGCAGTTTCAGACAGGGGAGGGAAAAACTGTTTTTT. Translation: CASSFRQGREKLFF.

The V call is TRBV10-3, the J call TRBJ1-3, with a weak D call TRBD1 (6 bases). CDR1 is ENHRY and CDR2 is SYGVKD in the germline V gene. V lost 6 bases and J lost 2, with 11 bases in between. The CDR3 runs 14 residues. CDR3 amino acids: CAIRATGTGNTIYF. In nucleotides, the CDR3 is TGTGCCATCAGGGCGACAGGTACTGGAAACACCATATATTTT.

The chain links TRBV7-8 to TRBJ2-2, with TRBD1 identical over 8 bases. CDR1 SGHVS and CDR2 FQNEAQ come from the germline V gene. The V segment lost 5 bases and the J segment 1 base; nucleotides outside the gene matches: 9. The length of the CDR3 is 17 residues. Here the CDR3 DNA reads TGTGCCAGCAGCAGACCTCCGGGACAGGTGAACACCGGGGAGCTGTTTTTT. This gives the protein CASSRPPGQVNTGELFF.